The 20 T cell receptor beta chains in this list originate from one sample, sequenced in a study of blood T cell repertoires in COVID-19. The data were produced by immunoSEQ multiplex PCR, yet TCRdb's version contains in-frame clones alone and is incomplete. The data hold around 180,000 clones, with around 85% observed a single time. The sequenced sample was peripheral blood. The source of these receptors is a man aged 55 to 70 with acute or convalescent COVID-19.

The chain recombines TRBV19 with TRBJ2-2, with 8 bases aligning to TRBD2. V gave up 5 bases and J gave up 4 bases; unmatched junction bases: 9. The V gene's germline CDR1 is LNHDA and CDR2 SQIVND (reference sequence). The CDR3 is 16 residues long. The CDR3 bases are TGTGCCAGTAGTTCCGGGAGGGCTTTATTCACCGGGGAGCTGTTTTTT. It specifies CASSSGRALFTGELFF.

The chain employs TRBV5-6 and TRBJ2-5; D is possibly TRBD1 (7 bases). CDR3 length equals 15 residues. The germline V and J ends were trimmed by 3 bases and 2 bases, with 14 bases remaining between them. Germline assignment: CDR1 SGHDT and CDR2 YYEEEE. Here the CDR3 DNA reads TGTGCCAGCAGCTGGCGACAGGGAGGACAAGAGACCCAGTACTTC. It encodes CASSWRQGGQETQYF. Variable domain in full (rest from reference TRBV5-6 and TRBJ2-5): DAGVTQSPTHLIKTRGQQVTLRCSPKSGHDTVSWYQQALGQGPQFIFQYYEEEERQRGNFPDRFSGHQFPNYSSELNVNALLLGDSALYLCASSWRQGGQETQYFGPGTRLLVL.

V and J are TRBV18 and TRBJ1-1; D is uncertain. Germline V gene data show CDR1 as KGHSH and CDR2 as LQKENI. The CDR3 runs 14 residues. V lost 3 bases, J lost 8 bases, and 16 bases lay in between. The CDR3 coding sequence is TGTGCCAGCTCACCCCACCCGGCGGGCCGGGAAGCTTTCTTT. The encoded protein is CASSPHPAGREAFF.

The chain carries TRBV2 and TRBJ1-3, with D hard to call. V lost 6 bases, J lost 0 bases, and 12 bases lay in between. The CDR3 extends over 15 amino acids. CDR1 SNHLY and CDR2 FYNNEI come from the germline V gene. The CDR3 region is CASRKGGGSGNTIYF. The CDR3 DNA sequence: TGTGCCAGCAGAAAAGGAGGCGGCTCTGGAAACACCATATATTTT.

The sample holds a few counts of this clone. The chain is built from TRBV10-1 and TRBJ2-7; 10 bases are a match to TRBD2. CDR3 length equals 16 residues. J gave up 0 bases and V 7 bases, and 9 bases lay outside the gene matches. Germline V gene sequence: CDR1 WNHNN, CDR2 SYGVQD (reference sequence). The CDR3 loop reads CASTRGTSANSYEQYF. CDR3 nucleotides: TGCGCCAGCACCAGAGGGACTAGCGCAAACTCCTACGAGCAGTACTTC.

This clone has more than one count but fewer than ten. The chain uses TRBV7-2 and TRBJ2-7, with 8 bases fitting TRBD2. J was trimmed by 4 bases and V by 6 bases; bases with no gene match: 11. The CDR3 runs to 15 residues. CDR1 SGHTA and CDR2 FQGNSA come from the germline V gene. The DNA of the CDR3 is TGTGCCAGCAGTTCGGGGCCGGGACTAGGGTACGAGCAGTACTTC. Translated: CASSSGPGLGYEQYF.

The V call is TRBV4-2, the J call TRBJ1-1, with D possibly matching TRBD1 (6 bases). Germline CDR1 is LGHNA and CDR2 is YNFKEQ. Trimming removed 0 bases at V and 1 base at J, with 9 bases between. This CDR3 comprises 15 residues. The CDR3: CASSQDRGRNTEAFF. CDR3 DNA: TGTGCCAGCAGCCAAGACAGGGGAAGGAACACTGAAGCTTTCTTT.

V and J are TRBV27 and TRBJ1-2; weak D call: TRBD1 (6 bases). The germline V and J ends were trimmed by 10 bases and 4 bases, with 19 bases remaining between them. The CDR3 is 14 amino acids. Germline loops: CDR1 MNHEY, CDR2 SMNVEV (reference sequence). CDR3 region: CATRVTGGGYGYTF. DNA of the CDR3: TGTGCCACGCGGGTGACAGGCGGAGGCTATGGCTACACCTTC.

This sequence joins TRBV5-1 and TRBJ2-2; D might be TRBD2 (5 bases). The germline gives CDR1 SGHRS, CDR2 YFSETQ. Trimming pared 7 bases from V and 7 bases from J, leaving 14 bases between. The CDR3 runs 13 residues. The CDR3 region has the DNA TGCGCCAGCGGCAACCGGGATGGCGGGGAGCTGTTTTTT. Translating gives CASGNRDGGELFF.

The chain recombines TRBV4-3 with TRBJ2-1; D might be TRBD1 (6 bases). Germline V gene data show CDR1 as LGHNA and CDR2 as YSLEER. V was trimmed by 3 bases and J by 8 bases, leaving 11 bases between them. The CDR3 loop spans 13 amino acids. The CDR3 region has the DNA TGCGCCAGCAGCCAGACACAGGGCGATGAGCAGTTCTTC. Translated: CASSQTQGDEQFF.

The rearrangement joins TRBV27 to TRBJ1-5; 7 nucleotides agree with TRBD1. V gave up 5 bases and J gave up 2 bases; unmatched junction bases: 9. Germline loops: CDR1 MNHEY, CDR2 SMNVEV (reference sequence). The CDR3 spans 16 residues. The CDR3: CASSPGPGTGNQPQHF. The CDR3 DNA reads TGTGCCAGCAGTCCCGGTCCCGGGACAGGCAATCAGCCCCAGCATTTT.

V and J are TRBV19 and TRBJ2-5; maybe TRBD2 (5 bases). Trimming removed 9 bases from V and 4 bases from J, with 15 bases in between. Germline CDR1 LNHDA, CDR2 SQIVND (reference sequence). This CDR3 is 13 amino acids long. CDR3: CASQPGLGETQYF. CDR3 in DNA: TGTGCCAGCCAGCCGGGGTTAGGAGAGACCCAGTACTTC.

This clone was counted a single time. This chain uses TRBV9 with TRBJ1-3; 9 positions agree with TRBD1. Per germline, CDR1 SGDLS and CDR2 YYNGEE. This CDR3 comprises 18 residues. The V and J ends lost 3 bases and 3 bases, in that order; junction bases with no gene match: 13. CDR3 nucleotides: TGTGCCAGCAGCGCAGGCGAGGACAGGGGTATATTTGGAAACACCATATATTTT. Amino acid sequence: CASSAGEDRGIFGNTIYF.

The V gene is TRBV7-2, the J gene TRBJ2-2, with D hard to call. The CDR3 length is 16 residues. Germline V lookup: CDR1 SGHTA, CDR2 FQGNSA. V was shortened by 0 bases and J by 2 bases, with 10 bases between the two germline ends. The CDR3 loop reads CASSLASSLNTGELFF. The CDR3 coding sequence is TGTGCCAGCAGCTTAGCCTCGTCACTTAACACCGGGGAGCTGTTTTTT.

V usage is TRBV29-1 and J usage is TRBJ1-1, with 9 bases identical to TRBD1. The CDR3 totals 12 residues. CDR1 is SQVTM and CDR2 is ANQGSEA in the germline V gene. Unmatched junction bases numbered 5, after V lost 6 bases and J lost 6 bases. CDR3 loop: CSVGTGLAEAFF. Written as DNA, the CDR3 is TGCAGCGTGGGGACAGGGTTGGCTGAAGCTTTCTTT.

The table lists this clone with a count of one. V is TRBV19 and J is TRBJ2-7; 13 bases are a match to TRBD2. Looked up from germline, CDR1 is LNHDA and CDR2 is SQIVND (reference sequence). The CDR3 totals 16 residues. Trimming cost V 5 bases and J 1 base; bases outside gene matches: 5. CDR3 region: CASSGTSGRDSYEQYF. DNA for the CDR3: TGTGCCAGTAGTGGTACTAGCGGGAGGGATTCCTACGAGCAGTACTTC.

V gene TRBV27 combines with J gene TRBJ2-1, with D possibly matching TRBD2 (5 bases). The CDR3 covers 13 residues. The V end lost 5 bases, the J end lost 7 bases, and 12 bases lay between the germline ends. CDR1 is MNHEY and CDR2 is SMNVEV in the germline V gene (reference sequence). The CDR3 bases are TGTGCCAGCAGTACGACTAATCGTAATGAGCAGTTCTTC. It specifies CASSTTNRNEQFF.

The chain joins TRBV18 to TRBJ2-1; 9 nucleotides match TRBD2. The CDR3 is 16 amino acids. The ends lost 6 bases at V and 10 bases at J; junction bases unmatched: 16. Germline V CDR1 and CDR2: KGHSH, LQKENI. The CDR3 DNA follows: TGTGCCAGCTCGTCGAAAGAGCTAGCGGGGACAACGGAGCAGTTCTTC. Amino acids: CASSSKELAGTTEQFF.

V is TRBV7-2 and J is TRBJ2-3; unclear D gene. The V and J ends lost 4 bases and 0 bases respectively, with 8 bases between them. The V gene's germline CDR1 is SGHTA and CDR2 FQGNSA. CDR3 size: 14 residues. As DNA, the CDR3 is TGTGCCAGCAGCTGGAGACTTAGCACAGATACGCAGTATTTT. Its protein product is CASSWRLSTDTQYF.

The chain couples TRBV12-3 or TRBV12-4 to TRBJ2-5, with D possibly being TRBD1 (5 bases). Trimming stripped 5 bases from V and 7 bases from J, with 8 bases between. The CDR3 runs to 11 residues. CDR3 residues: CASSPDRTQYF. The CDR3 DNA follows: TGTGCCAGCAGTCCCGACAGGACCCAGTACTTC.